This T cell receptor beta chain comes out of a study of technical replicates of blood from a handful of donors. This CDR3 has 15 amino acids. The V end was cut by 0 bases, the J end by 0 bases, with 9 bases between. Germline lookup yields CDR1 MNHEY and CDR2 SVGAGI. Some clones are missing from TCRdb's copy, which holds only in-frame ones; the method was immunoSEQ multiplex PCR. There are 85,000 to 100,000 clones in the sample; nearly 97% occur only once, and roughly 0.28% lies in the top ten. The clonotype comes from a human donor in good health. The sample was T cells isolated from PBMCs. The chain uses TRBV6-5 and TRBJ2-7; a weak D match, TRBD2 (5 bases). The CDR3 DNA reads TGTGCCAGCAGTTACTCCCTAGCCGGCTCCTACGAGCAGTACTTC. This encodes CASSYSLAGSYEQYF.